This T cell receptor (beta chain) originates from a study of cytomegalovirus exposure and HLA in healthy donors. Amplification used 60 Vbeta primers and 13 Jbeta primers. The table came from immunoSEQ multiplex PCR; TCRdb's copy has only in-frame clones and leaves some out. With approximately 130,000 clones in the sample, the ten largest clones hold just under 2%. The donors gave bone marrow, and they were healthy. Germline CDR1 is SGHRS and CDR2 is YFSETQ. CDR3 length: 16 residues. Trimming left V 0 bases short and J 2 bases short, with 11 bases between. The receptor was derived from a woman aged 60-75 years in good health and CMV-seronegative. Sequences were obtained from PBMCs. This sequence joins TRBV5-1 and TRBJ2-2; no reliable D call. Here the CDR3 reads CASSLAILGNTGELFF. CDR3 in DNA: TGCGCCAGCAGCTTGGCCATCCTGGGCAACACCGGGGAGCTGTTTTTT.